A selection of T cell receptor beta chains follows, all from one sample in a study of cytomegalovirus exposure and HLA in healthy donors. Some clones are missing from TCRdb's copy, which holds only in-frame ones; the method was immunoSEQ multiplex PCR. The sample lists about 110,000 clones; 60% to 80% were seen once. The sequencing sample was made of PBMCs. Source of these receptors: a man in his late teens or twenties in good health and CMV-seropositive. Both conserved end residues are part of each CDR3. A D gene is named only where the DNA matches it firmly. Expanded clones are given a class, and other clones once, few, many or no size at all.

clone_size: NA
j_call: TRBJ2-2
d_call: NA
v_call: TRBV7-7
cdr3_nt: TGTGCCAGCAGCCGTAGTAGCGCGAACACCGGGGAGCTGTTTTTT
cdr3_aa: CASSRSSANTGELFF

clone_size: NA
j_call: TRBJ2-5
d_call: TRBD2
v_call: TRBV11-3
cdr3_nt: TGTGCCAGCAGCGCCGGCTTAGCGGGGACCCAAGAGACCCAGTACTTC
cdr3_aa: CASSAGLAGTQETQYF

clone_size: few
j_call: TRBJ2-3
d_call: TRBD2
v_call: TRBV5-1
cdr3_nt: TGCGCCAGCAGCCTTGGAGCGGGGGGGTTGACAGATACGCAGTATTTT
cdr3_aa: CASSLGAGGLTDTQYF

clone_size: NA
j_call: TRBJ2-1
d_call: TRBD2
v_call: TRBV5-6
cdr3_nt: TGTGCCAGCAGCCCAAAGACTAGCGGGGGGATTTGGAATGAGCAGTTCTTC
cdr3_aa: CASSPKTSGGIWNEQFF

clone_size: few
j_call: TRBJ2-7
d_call: TRBD1
v_call: TRBV30
cdr3_nt: TGTGCCTGGAGTGTTGCGACAGGGGCGTACGAGCAGTACTTC
cdr3_aa: CAWSVATGAYEQYF

clone_size: NA
j_call: TRBJ2-2
d_call: NA
v_call: TRBV10-1
cdr3_nt: TGCGCCAGCAGTGAGAACAGGGTAGCCGGGGAGCTGTTTTTT
cdr3_aa: CASSENRVAGELFF

clone_size: once
j_call: TRBJ1-1
d_call: NA
v_call: TRBV6-5
cdr3_nt: TGTGCCAGCAGTTACTCTCAGGGGCTAAACACTGAAGCTTTCTTT
cdr3_aa: CASSYSQGLNTEAFF

clone_size: NA
j_call: TRBJ1-1
d_call: NA
v_call: TRBV2
cdr3_nt: TGTGCCAGCAGTGAACGGGCGGGGTTGATGGGGAACACTGAAGCTTTCTTT
cdr3_aa: CASSERAGLMGNTEAFF

clone_size: NA
j_call: TRBJ2-7
d_call: NA
v_call: TRBV5-1
cdr3_nt: TGCGCCAGCAGCTACGGAGACAGAGCGAGCTCCTACGAGCAGTACTTC
cdr3_aa: CASSYGDRASSYEQYF

clone_size: NA
j_call: TRBJ1-1
d_call: NA
v_call: TRBV5-1
cdr3_nt: TGCGCCAGCAGGTTTGGGGGGGGCATCACTGAAGCTTTCTTT
cdr3_aa: CASRFGGGITEAFF

clone_size: NA
j_call: TRBJ1-2
d_call: TRBD1
v_call: TRBV6-5
cdr3_nt: TGTGCCAGCAGACCTAGACAGGGACTAGGTGGCTACACCTTC
cdr3_aa: CASRPRQGLGGYTF